Shown below are 31 T cell receptor beta chains from a single sample sequenced in a study of blood T cell repertoires in COVID-19. Clones were read by immunoSEQ multiplex PCR, and TCRdb kept only the in-frame ones, dropping some. The table shows 200,000 to 250,000 clones, with around 91% occurring only once. Sequencing used peripheral blood. The source of these receptors is a woman in her 40s with acute or convalescent COVID-19.

The chain is built from TRBV11-3 and TRBJ2-2; the D is unclear. Germline V CDR1 and CDR2: SGHNT, YENEEA. V was clipped by 5 bases and J by 6 bases, with 13 bases between them. The length of the CDR3 is 14 residues. The CDR3 reads CASSPSRVPGELFF. Here the CDR3 DNA reads TGTGCCAGCAGCCCCAGCCGGGTACCCGGGGAGCTGTTTTTT. The entire variable domain, with the rest obtained from reference TRBV11-3 and TRBJ2-2, is as follows: EAGVVQSPRYKIIEKKQPVAFWCNPISGHNTLYWYLQNLGQGPELLIRYENEEAVDDSQLPKDRFSAERLKGVDSTLKIQPAELGDSAVYLCASSPSRVPGELFFGEGSRLTVL.

V is TRBV10-1 and J is TRBJ2-5; possibly TRBD2 for D (6 bases). Germline CDR1 is WNHNN and CDR2 is SYGVQD (reference sequence). Trimming removed 3 bases at V and 2 bases at J, with 10 bases between. The CDR3 runs 14 residues. CDR3 amino acids: CASSDGGQQETQYF. DNA for the CDR3: TGCGCCAGCAGTGATGGAGGGCAGCAAGAGACCCAGTACTTC.

The chain employs TRBV3-1 (or the pseudogene TRBV3-2) and TRBJ2-5; 9 bases fit TRBD2. The J segment lost 5 bases and the V segment lost 1 base, leaving 11 bases of the junction unmatched. The CDR3 sequence is 17 residues long. Germline V gene lookup returns CDR1 LGHDT and CDR2 YNNKEL (reference sequence). As DNA, the CDR3 is TGTGCCAGCAGCCAAGTTGCGGGGGGGCCCCTCCTGGAGACCCAGTACTTC. It yields the protein CASSQVAGGPLLETQYF.

The genes are TRBV5-4 and TRBJ2-3; TRBD1 is a possible D gene (6 bases). The CDR3 consists of 15 residues. V was clipped by 1 base and J by 4 bases, with 13 bases between them. In germline, CDR1 is SGHNT, CDR2 YYREEE (reference sequence). The CDR3 loop reads CASSLSGHPPDTQYF. The CDR3 DNA reads TGTGCCAGCAGCTTGTCGGGACACCCCCCAGATACGCAGTATTTT. Using reference TRBV5-4 and TRBJ2-3 for the parts outside the CDR3, the full variable domain is ETGVTQSPTHLIKTRGQQVTLRCSSQSGHNTVSWYQQALGQGPQFIFQYYREEENGRGNFPPRFSGLQFPNYSSELNVNALELDDSALYLCASSLSGHPPDTQYFGPGTRLTVL.

This clone was counted between two and nine times. The rearrangement joins TRBV19 to TRBJ1-5; TRBD1 matches 10 bases. Germline trimming cut 4 bases from V and 6 bases from J; bases unmatched to any gene: 6. The germline V gene encodes CDR1 LNHDA and CDR2 SQIVND (reference sequence). This CDR3 is 15 amino acids long. CDR3 DNA: TGTGCCAGTAGTACGACAGGGGGCGGGGGTCAGCCCCAGCATTTT. It codes for CASSTTGGGGQPQHF.

The rearrangement joins TRBV6-4 to TRBJ1-2; D gene ambiguous. Per germline, CDR1 MRHNA and CDR2 SNTAGT. V was shortened by 0 bases and J by 7 bases, with 12 bases between the two germline ends. CDR3 length equals 14 residues. The CDR3: CASSDSYRRSGYTF. CDR3 bases: TGTGCCAGCAGTGACTCATATCGAAGGAGTGGCTACACCTTC.

This clone was counted a few times. The V and J genes are TRBV19 and TRBJ1-1, with D possibly TRBD1 on 5 matching bases. The germline V gene has CDR1 LNHDA and CDR2 SQIVND (reference sequence). The germline V and J ends were trimmed by 6 bases and 3 bases, with 14 bases remaining between them. The CDR3 loop spans 14 amino acids. CDR3 nucleotides: TGTGCCAGTAGAATCTGGGGCGCGGACACTGAAGCTTTCTTT. Residues: CASRIWGADTEAFF.

With respect to this clone: One junction end does not reproduce the germline sequence, and a read error may be involved. The chain joins TRBV12-3 or TRBV12-4 to TRBJ1-1; 12 bases are shared with TRBD1. This CDR3 has 13 amino acids. The CDR3 nucleotides read TGTGCCAGCAGTCCGGGACAGGGGGCTGAACCTTTCTTT. This gives the protein CASSPGQGAEPFF.

This chain joins TRBV19 and TRBJ2-1; 10 nucleotides agree with TRBD2. CDR1 is LNHDA and CDR2 is SQIVND in the germline V gene (reference sequence). There are 16 residues in the CDR3. With 5 bases clipped from V and 4 bases from J, the junction kept 8 bases outside the gene matches. In DNA form, the CDR3 reads TGTGCCAGTAGTTGGGGTAGCGGGGGGACATACAATGAGCAGTTCTTC. It encodes CASSWGSGGTYNEQFF.

The chain couples TRBV4-2 to TRBJ1-1; D ambiguous. The V and J ends lost 0 bases and 8 bases respectively, with 19 bases between them. Germline loops: CDR1 LGHNA, CDR2 YNFKEQ. The CDR3 runs 16 residues. For the CDR3, the DNA is TGTGCCAGCAGCCAAGAAACAAGCGGGGTGGTTGGCGAAGCTTTCTTT. Translated: CASSQETSGVVGEAFF.

This chain connects TRBV10-2 to TRBJ1-2; D uncertain. Germline values: CDR1 WSHSY, CDR2 SAAADI. There are 13 residues in the CDR3. The germline V and J ends were trimmed by 5 bases and 3 bases, with 10 bases remaining between them. This CDR3 reads CASSPIGDYGYTF. The CDR3 bases are TGCGCCAGCAGTCCTATAGGAGACTATGGCTACACCTTC.

The rearrangement joins TRBV13 to TRBJ2-3, with D possibly being TRBD1 (5 bases). In germline, CDR1 is PRHDT, CDR2 FYEKMQ (reference sequence). The CDR3 sequence is 17 residues long. V lost 5 bases to trimming and J lost 6 bases, with 24 bases between them. This CDR3 reads CASSAEGIGANFDTQYF. The CDR3 DNA sequence: TGTGCCAGCAGCGCCGAAGGTATTGGGGCAAATTTCGATACGCAGTATTTT.

This clone has more than one count but fewer than ten. This rearrangement joins TRBV12-3 or TRBV12-4 to TRBJ1-2; D perhaps matches TRBD1 (5 bases). The germline V and J ends were trimmed by 6 bases and 8 bases, with 13 bases remaining between them. CDR3 length equals 12 residues. In DNA, the CDR3 is TGTGCCAGCAGCGACGGGACTAAGGGCTACACCTTC. Amino acids: CASSDGTKGYTF.

The V and J genes are TRBV5-1 and TRBJ1-1; unclear D gene. The CDR3 runs 13 residues. The V and J ends lost 2 bases and 5 bases respectively, with 10 bases between them. Germline CDR1 and CDR2: SGHRS and YFSETQ. The CDR3 DNA is TGCGCCAGCAGCTTAGGTTGGGCAACTGAAGCTTTCTTT. The encoded protein is CASSLGWATEAFF.

The gene calls are TRBV9 and TRBJ1-3; 7 nucleotides match TRBD1. The CDR3 loop spans 17 amino acids. Germline V CDR1 and CDR2: SGDLS, YYNGEE. V gave up 2 bases and J gave up 0 bases; unmatched junction bases: 8. DNA of the CDR3: TGTGCCAGCAGCGTTCGAGGACAGGACGACTCTGGAAACACCATATATTTT. Protein product: CASSVRGQDDSGNTIYF.

This rearrangement joins TRBV11-2 to TRBJ2-5, with 13 nucleotides matching TRBD2. The J segment lost 1 base and the V segment lost 5 bases, leaving 4 bases of the junction unmatched. The CDR3 spans 16 residues. The V gene's germline CDR1 is SGHAT and CDR2 FQNNGV. The DNA for the CDR3 is TGTGCCAGCAGCCCAGGGACTAGCGGGGCCCAAGAGACCCAGTACTTC. This sequence encodes CASSPGTSGAQETQYF. Full variable domain (rest looked up from reference TRBV11-2 and TRBJ2-5): EAGVAQSPRYKIIEKRQSVAFWCNPISGHATLYWYQQILGQGPKLLIQFQNNGVVDDSQLPKDRFSAERLKGVDSTLKIQPAKLEDSAVYLCASSPGTSGAQETQYFGPGTRLLVL.

The rearrangement joins TRBV7-2 to TRBJ2-2, with 12 bases that match TRBD1. The J segment lost 9 bases and the V segment lost 5 bases, leaving 7 bases of the junction unmatched. Germline values: CDR1 SGHTA, CDR2 FQGNSA. This CDR3 spans 15 amino acids. CDR3 DNA: TGTGCCAGCAGCCCCTCGGGACAGGGGGCTAGGGAGCTGTTTTTT. Its protein is CASSPSGQGARELFF.

The chain combines TRBV2 with TRBJ1-4, with D maybe TRBD1 (6 bases). V dropped 5 bases and J dropped 11 bases, with 15 bases sitting between them. Germline V gene sequence: CDR1 SNHLY, CDR2 FYNNEI. The CDR3 runs 13 residues. In DNA, the CDR3 is TGTGCCAGCAGTAGGGACTCGGGGGGCAAACTGTTTTTT. Its translation: CASSRDSGGKLFF.

V usage is TRBV5-6 and J usage is TRBJ1-5; no firm D call. The ends were cut back, 2 bases at V and 6 bases at J, with 6 bases in the middle. CDR3 size: 12 residues. Germline values: CDR1 SGHDT, CDR2 YYEEEE. CDR3 coding DNA: TGTGCCAGCAGCTTTGTCGGTCAGCCCCAGCATTTT. Translation gives CASSFVGQPQHF.

This clone was observed a few times. The V gene is TRBV11-2, the J gene TRBJ1-1; 7 nucleotides match TRBD1. CDR3 size: 15 residues. The J segment lost 5 bases and the V segment lost 0 bases, leaving 6 bases of the junction unmatched. CDR1 is SGHAT and CDR2 is FQNNGV in the germline V gene. CDR3: CASSLEATGVTEAFF. The CDR3 nucleotides are TGTGCCAGCAGCTTAGAAGCAACAGGGGTAACTGAAGCTTTCTTT.

This rearrangement joins TRBV19 to TRBJ1-2; D is undetermined. CDR1 and CDR2 (germline): LNHDA, SQIVND (reference sequence). The CDR3 runs 14 residues. The ends were cut back, 1 base at V and 5 bases at J, with 11 bases in the middle. The CDR3 spells CASSIGPGTYGYTF. CDR3 DNA: TGTGCCAGTAGTATAGGCCCGGGAACGTATGGCTACACCTTC.

The rearrangement joins TRBV19 to TRBJ1-3, with TRBD1 matching 9 bases. The germline V gene encodes CDR1 LNHDA and CDR2 SQIVND (reference sequence). The CDR3 covers 16 residues. V trimming: 7 bases; J trimming: 1 base; junction bases outside the gene matches: 8. CDR3 DNA: TGTGCCAGTAACGGTCCGGGACAGGGTTCTGGAAACACCATATATTTT. Translation gives CASNGPGQGSGNTIYF.

In DNA form, the CDR3 reads TGTGCCAGCAGGGGGCCTACCAAAGAGACCCAGTACTTC. This gives the protein CASRGPTKETQYF. The chain combines TRBV7-2 with TRBJ2-5, with a weak D call TRBD1 (5 bases). The CDR3 spans 13 residues. Trimming removed 6 bases from V and 3 bases from J, with 11 bases in between. Germline CDR1 reads SGHTA; CDR2 reads FQGNSA.

The rearrangement joins TRBV5-6 to TRBJ1-2; 9 bases fit TRBD1. This CDR3 region has 12 residues. Germline CDR1 and CDR2: SGHDT and YYEEEE. The trim removed 7 bases at V and 5 bases at J, leaving 3 bases unmatched. Here the CDR3 DNA reads TGTGCCAGCTTGACAGGGGGGTATGGCTACACCTTC. Amino acids: CASLTGGYGYTF.

The chain joins TRBV7-9 to TRBJ1-2; no reliable D call. CDR1 is SEHNR, CDR2 FQNEAQ, per germline (reference sequence). Trimming left V 1 base short and J 1 base short, with 4 bases between. The CDR3 length is 13 residues. CDR3 sequence reads: CASSLGVNYGYTF. The CDR3 DNA follows: TGTGCCAGCAGCTTAGGAGTTAACTATGGCTACACCTTC.

This chain connects TRBV21-1 to TRBJ2-7; the table calls TRBD2, which could not be checked here. TRBV21-1 is a listed pseudogene. CDR3 length: 17 residues. The CDR3 protein is CASSEGRAHTFSYEQYV. CDR3 coding DNA: TGTGCCAGCAGCGAAGGGAGAGCACATACCTTCTCCTACGAGCAGTACGTC.

The chain joins TRBV5-1 to TRBJ1-2; 8 bases are shared with TRBD1. The CDR3 is 13 residues long. V was pared by 4 bases and J by 9 bases, with 8 bases of the junction left unmatched. From germline, CDR1 is SGHRS and CDR2 YFSETQ. The CDR3 bases are TGCGCCAGCAGCACGGGGACAGGCGAAAGCTACACCTTC. Translated: CASSTGTGESYTF.

The rearrangement links TRBV9 to TRBJ2-5, with a weak D call TRBD1 (5 bases). V was shortened by 10 bases and J by 0 bases, with 13 bases between the two germline ends. CDR3 size: 13 residues. CDR1 SGDLS and CDR2 YYNGEE come from the germline V gene. The CDR3 sequence: CASSSGYQETQYF. CDR3 bases: TGTGCCTCAAGCTCAGGGTACCAAGAGACCCAGTACTTC. Based on the CDR3 plus reference TRBV9 and TRBJ2-5, the full variable domain is DSGVTQTPKHLITATGQRVTLRCSPRSGDLSVYWYQQSLDQGLQFLIQYYNGEERAKGNILERFSAQQFPDLHSELNLSSLELGDSALYFCASSSGYQETQYFGPGTRLLVL.

This clone was found once. The V and J genes are TRBV19 and TRBJ1-3; D is uncertain. The CDR3 runs to 15 residues. The germline V gene encodes CDR1 LNHDA and CDR2 SQIVND (reference sequence). V lost 4 bases and J lost 7, with 17 bases in between. The CDR3 nucleotides read TGTGCCAGTAGTACCGGCGGAGCATGGAGGAACACCATATATTTT. Its translation: CASSTGGAWRNTIYF.

CDR3 region: CASSPTGGRETQYF. For the CDR3, the DNA is TGTGCCAGCAGCCCCACAGGTGGACGAGAGACCCAGTACTTC. The chain carries TRBV7-3 and TRBJ2-5; D might be TRBD1 (5 bases). The V gene lost 5 bases and the J gene lost 4 bases, with 14 bases spanning the gap. From germline, CDR1 is SGHTA and CDR2 FQGTGA. The CDR3 is 14 amino acids.

The chain links TRBV10-2 to TRBJ1-1; TRBD1 is a possible D gene (6 bases). The CDR3 contains 16 residues. Trimming removed 3 bases at V and 6 bases at J, with 20 bases between. CDR1 WSHSY and CDR2 SAAADI come from the germline V gene. CDR3 amino acids: CASSEVQGALGAEAFF. The CDR3 coding sequence is TGCGCCAGCAGTGAAGTACAGGGAGCCCTGGGGGCTGAAGCTTTCTTT.